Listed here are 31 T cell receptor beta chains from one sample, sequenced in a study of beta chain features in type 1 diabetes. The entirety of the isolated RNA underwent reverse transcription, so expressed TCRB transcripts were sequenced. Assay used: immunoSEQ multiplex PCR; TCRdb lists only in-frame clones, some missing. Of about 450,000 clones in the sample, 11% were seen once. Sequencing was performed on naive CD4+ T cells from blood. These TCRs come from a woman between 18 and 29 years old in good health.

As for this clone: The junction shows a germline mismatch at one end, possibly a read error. This CDR3 reads CASTEQGISSAFF. The CDR3 nucleotides are TGTGCCAGCACTGAACAGGGTATCAGTTCAGCTTTCTTT. The rearrangement uses TRBV2 and TRBJ1-1; maybe TRBD1 (6 bases). The germline V gene has CDR1 SNHLY and CDR2 FYNNEI. The CDR3 length is 13 residues.

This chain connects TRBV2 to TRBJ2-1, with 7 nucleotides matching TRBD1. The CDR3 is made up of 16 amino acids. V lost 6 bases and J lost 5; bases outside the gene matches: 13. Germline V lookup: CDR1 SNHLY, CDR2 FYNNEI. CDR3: CASRDVVGGRDNEQFF. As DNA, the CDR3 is TGTGCCAGCAGAGACGTCGTAGGGGGCAGAGACAATGAGCAGTTCTTC.

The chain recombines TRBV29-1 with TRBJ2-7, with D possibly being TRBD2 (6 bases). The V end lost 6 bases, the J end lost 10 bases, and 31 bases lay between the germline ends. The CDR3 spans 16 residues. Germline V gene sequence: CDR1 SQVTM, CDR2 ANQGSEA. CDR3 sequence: CSVLISGSLAQREQYF. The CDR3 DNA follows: TGCAGCGTCCTCATTAGCGGTAGCTTAGCCCAGAGGGAACAGTACTTC.

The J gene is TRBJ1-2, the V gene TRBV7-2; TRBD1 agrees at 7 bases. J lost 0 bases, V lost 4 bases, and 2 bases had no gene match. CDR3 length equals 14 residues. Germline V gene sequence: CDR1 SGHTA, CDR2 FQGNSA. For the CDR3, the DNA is TGTGCCAGCAGCTACGGGACAGCTAACTATGGCTACACCTTC. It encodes CASSYGTANYGYTF.

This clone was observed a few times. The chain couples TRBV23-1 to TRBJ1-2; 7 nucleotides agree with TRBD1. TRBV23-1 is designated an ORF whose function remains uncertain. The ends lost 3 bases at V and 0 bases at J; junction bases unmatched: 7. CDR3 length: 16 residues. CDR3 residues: CASSQREGQSNYGYTF. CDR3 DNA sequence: TGCGCCAGCAGTCAGAGGGAGGGACAGTCTAACTATGGCTACACCTTC.

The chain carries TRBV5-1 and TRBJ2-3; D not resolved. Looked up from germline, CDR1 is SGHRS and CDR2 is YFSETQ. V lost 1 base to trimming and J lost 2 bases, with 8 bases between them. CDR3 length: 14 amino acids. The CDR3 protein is CASSLSQNTDTQYF. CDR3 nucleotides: TGCGCCAGCAGCTTGTCGCAGAACACAGATACGCAGTATTTT.

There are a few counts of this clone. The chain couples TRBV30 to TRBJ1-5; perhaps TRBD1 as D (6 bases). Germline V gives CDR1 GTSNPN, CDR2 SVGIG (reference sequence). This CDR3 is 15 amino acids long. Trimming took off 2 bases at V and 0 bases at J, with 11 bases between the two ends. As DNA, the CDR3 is TGTGCCTGGAGTTCTGGACAGCCTAGCAATCAGCCCCAGCATTTT. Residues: CAWSSGQPSNQPQHF.

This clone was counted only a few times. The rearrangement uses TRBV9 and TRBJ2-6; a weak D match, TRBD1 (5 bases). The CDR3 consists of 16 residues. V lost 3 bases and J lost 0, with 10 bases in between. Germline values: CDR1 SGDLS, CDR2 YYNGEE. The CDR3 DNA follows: TGTGCCAGCAGCGGCGGACACCACTCTGGGGCCAACGTCCTGACTTTC. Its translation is CASSGGHHSGANVLTF.

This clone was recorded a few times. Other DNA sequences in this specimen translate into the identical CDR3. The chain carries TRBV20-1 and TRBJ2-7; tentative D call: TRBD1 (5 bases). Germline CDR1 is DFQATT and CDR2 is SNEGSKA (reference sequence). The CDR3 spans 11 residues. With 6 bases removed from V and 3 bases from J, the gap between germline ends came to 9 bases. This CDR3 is CSAPDNYEQYF. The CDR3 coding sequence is TGCAGTGCCCCGGACAACTACGAGCAGTACTTC.

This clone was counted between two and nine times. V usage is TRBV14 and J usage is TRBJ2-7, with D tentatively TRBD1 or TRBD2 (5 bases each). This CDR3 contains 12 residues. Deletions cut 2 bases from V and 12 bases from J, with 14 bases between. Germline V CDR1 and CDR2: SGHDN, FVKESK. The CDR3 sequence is CASSQSRGGWYV. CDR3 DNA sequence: TGTGCCAGCAGCCAATCCCGGGGCGGCTGGTACGTC.

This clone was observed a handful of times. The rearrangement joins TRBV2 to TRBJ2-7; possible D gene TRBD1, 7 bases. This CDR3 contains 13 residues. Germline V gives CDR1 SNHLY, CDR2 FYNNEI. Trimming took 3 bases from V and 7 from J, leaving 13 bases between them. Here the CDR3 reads CASSEHRGGEQYF. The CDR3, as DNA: TGTGCCAGCAGTGAGCACAGGGGAGGAGAGCAGTACTTC.

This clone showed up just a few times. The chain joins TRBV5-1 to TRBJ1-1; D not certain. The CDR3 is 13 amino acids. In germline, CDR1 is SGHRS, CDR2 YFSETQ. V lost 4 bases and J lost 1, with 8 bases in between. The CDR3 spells CASSREQNTEAFF. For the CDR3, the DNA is TGCGCCAGCAGCAGGGAGCAGAACACTGAAGCTTTCTTT.

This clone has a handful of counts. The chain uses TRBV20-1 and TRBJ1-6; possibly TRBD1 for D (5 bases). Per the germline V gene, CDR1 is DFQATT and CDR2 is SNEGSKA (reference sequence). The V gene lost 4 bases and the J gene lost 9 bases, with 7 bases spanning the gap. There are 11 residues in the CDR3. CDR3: CSAKRGSPLHF. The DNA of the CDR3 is TGCAGTGCTAAAAGGGGTTCACCCCTCCACTTT.

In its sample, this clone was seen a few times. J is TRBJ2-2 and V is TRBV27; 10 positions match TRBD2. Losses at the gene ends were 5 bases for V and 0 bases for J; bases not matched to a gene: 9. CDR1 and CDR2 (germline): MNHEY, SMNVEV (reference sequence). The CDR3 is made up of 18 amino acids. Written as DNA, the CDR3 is TGTGCCAGCAGTACCCTAGGACTAGCGGATACGAACACCGGGGAGCTGTTTTTT. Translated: CASSTLGLADTNTGELFF.

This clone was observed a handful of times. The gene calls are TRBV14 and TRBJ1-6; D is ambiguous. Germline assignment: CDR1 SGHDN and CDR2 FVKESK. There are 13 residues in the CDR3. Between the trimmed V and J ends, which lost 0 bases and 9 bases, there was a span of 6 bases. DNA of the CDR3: TGTGCCAGCAGCCAAGAAAAGCGTTCACCCCTCCACTTT. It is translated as CASSQEKRSPLHF.

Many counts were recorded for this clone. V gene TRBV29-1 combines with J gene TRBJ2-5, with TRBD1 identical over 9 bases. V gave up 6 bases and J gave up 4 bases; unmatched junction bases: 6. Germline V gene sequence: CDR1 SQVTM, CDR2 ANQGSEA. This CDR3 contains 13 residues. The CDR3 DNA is TGCAGCGTCCGGACAGGGGTAGGAGAGACCCAGTACTTC. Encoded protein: CSVRTGVGETQYF. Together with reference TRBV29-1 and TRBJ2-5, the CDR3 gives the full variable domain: SAVISQKPSRDICQRGTSLTIQCQVDSQVTMMFWYRQQPGQSLTLIATANQGSEATYESGFVIDKFPISRPNLTFSTLTVSNMSPEDSSIYLCSVRTGVGETQYFGPGTRLLVL.

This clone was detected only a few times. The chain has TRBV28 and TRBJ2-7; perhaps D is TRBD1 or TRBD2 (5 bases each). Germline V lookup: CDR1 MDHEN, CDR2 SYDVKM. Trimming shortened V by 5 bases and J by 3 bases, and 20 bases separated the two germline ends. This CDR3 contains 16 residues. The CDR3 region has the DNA TGTGCCAGCAGTCCCTCCGGGGCGTATTCCCGCTACGAGCAGTACGTC. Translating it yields CASSPSGAYSRYEQYV.

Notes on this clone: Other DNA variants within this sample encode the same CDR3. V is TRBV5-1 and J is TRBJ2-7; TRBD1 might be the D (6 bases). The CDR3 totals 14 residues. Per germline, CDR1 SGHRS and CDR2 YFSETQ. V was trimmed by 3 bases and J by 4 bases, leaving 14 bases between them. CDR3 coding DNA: TGCGCCAGCAGCTCAACAACAGGGTCATACGAGCAGTACTTC. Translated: CASSSTTGSYEQYF. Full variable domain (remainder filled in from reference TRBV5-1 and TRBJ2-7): KAGVTQTPRYLIKTRGQQVTLSCSPISGHRSVSWYQQTPGQGLQFLFEYFSETQRNKGNFPGRFSGRQFSNSRSEMNVSTLELGDSALYLCASSSTTGSYEQYFGPGTRLTVT.

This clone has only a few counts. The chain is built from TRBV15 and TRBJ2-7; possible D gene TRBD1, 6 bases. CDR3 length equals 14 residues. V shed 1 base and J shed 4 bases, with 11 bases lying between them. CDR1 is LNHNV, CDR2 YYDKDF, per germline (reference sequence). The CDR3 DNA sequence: TGTGCCACCAGCAGAGTCCAGGGGCCATACGAGCAGTACTTC. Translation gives CATSRVQGPYEQYF.

The CDR3 DNA sequence: TGTGCCTGGAGTGTTGGCAGGGGGCCGAAGTACAATGAGCAGTTCTTC. Translated, it gives CAWSVGRGPKYNEQFF. The V gene is TRBV30, the J gene TRBJ2-1, with 8 bases identical to TRBD1. Germline V gene sequence: CDR1 GTSNPN, CDR2 SVGIG (reference sequence). This CDR3 spans 16 amino acids. Trimming cost V 0 bases and J 4 bases; bases outside gene matches: 8.

The CDR3 protein is CASSLATPGEQFF. The CDR3 DNA follows: TGTGCCAGCAGCTTAGCAACTCCGGGTGAGCAGTTCTTC. This chain connects TRBV7-2 to TRBJ2-1; D call uncertain. The CDR3 consists of 13 residues. Looked up from germline, CDR1 is SGHTA and CDR2 is FQGNSA. V was trimmed by 0 bases and J by 9 bases, leaving 9 bases between them.

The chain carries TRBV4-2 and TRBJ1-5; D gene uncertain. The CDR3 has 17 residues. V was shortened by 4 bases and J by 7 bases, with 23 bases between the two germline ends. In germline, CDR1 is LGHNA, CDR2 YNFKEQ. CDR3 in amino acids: CASSPQGDRVLAQPQHF. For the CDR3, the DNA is TGTGCCAGCAGCCCACAAGGTGATCGGGTCTTGGCCCAGCCCCAGCATTTT.

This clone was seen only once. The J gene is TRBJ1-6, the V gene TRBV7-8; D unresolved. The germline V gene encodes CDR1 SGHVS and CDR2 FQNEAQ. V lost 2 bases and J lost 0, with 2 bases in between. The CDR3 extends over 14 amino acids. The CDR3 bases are TGTGCCAGCAGCTTACGCTCCTATAATTCACCCCTCCACTTT. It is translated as CASSLRSYNSPLHF.

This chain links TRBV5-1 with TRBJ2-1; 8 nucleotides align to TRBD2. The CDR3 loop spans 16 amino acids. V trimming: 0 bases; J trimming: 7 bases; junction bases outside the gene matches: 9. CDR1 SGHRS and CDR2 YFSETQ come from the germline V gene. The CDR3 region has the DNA TGCGCCAGCAGCTTGGCGGGACTAGGGGTTCCTAATGAGCAGTTCTTC. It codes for CASSLAGLGVPNEQFF.

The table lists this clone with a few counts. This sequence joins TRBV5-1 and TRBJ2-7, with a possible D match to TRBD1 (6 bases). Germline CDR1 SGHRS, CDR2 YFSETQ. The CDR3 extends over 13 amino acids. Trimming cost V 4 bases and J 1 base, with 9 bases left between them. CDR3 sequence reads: CASSRTESYEQYF. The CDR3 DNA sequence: TGCGCCAGCAGCCGGACAGAGTCCTACGAGCAGTACTTC.

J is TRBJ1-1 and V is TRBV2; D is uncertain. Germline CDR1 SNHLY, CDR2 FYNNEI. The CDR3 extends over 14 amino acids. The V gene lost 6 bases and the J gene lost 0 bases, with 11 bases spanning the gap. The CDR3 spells CASRLTGMNTEAFF. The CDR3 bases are TGTGCCAGCAGACTTACGGGGATGAACACTGAAGCTTTCTTT.

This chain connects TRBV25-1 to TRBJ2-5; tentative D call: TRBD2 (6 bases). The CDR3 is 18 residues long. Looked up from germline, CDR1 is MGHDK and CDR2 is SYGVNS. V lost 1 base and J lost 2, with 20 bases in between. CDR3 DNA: TGTGCCAGCAGTGAATTTGGCAGGTCAACCGCGGGGCAAGAGACCCAGTACTTC. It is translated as CASSEFGRSTAGQETQYF.

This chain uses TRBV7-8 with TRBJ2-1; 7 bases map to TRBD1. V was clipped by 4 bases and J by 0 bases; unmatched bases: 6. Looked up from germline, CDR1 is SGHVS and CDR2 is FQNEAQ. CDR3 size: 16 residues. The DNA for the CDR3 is TGTGCCAGCAGCTCAAGGACAGGCCTCTCCTACAATGAGCAGTTCTTC. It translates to CASSSRTGLSYNEQFF.

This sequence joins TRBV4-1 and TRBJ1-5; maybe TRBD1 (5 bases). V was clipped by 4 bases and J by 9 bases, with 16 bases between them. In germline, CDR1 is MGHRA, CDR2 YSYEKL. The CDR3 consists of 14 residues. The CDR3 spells CASSRGGTFGPQHF. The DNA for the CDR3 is TGCGCCAGCAGCCGGGGTGGGACCTTCGGGCCCCAGCATTTT.

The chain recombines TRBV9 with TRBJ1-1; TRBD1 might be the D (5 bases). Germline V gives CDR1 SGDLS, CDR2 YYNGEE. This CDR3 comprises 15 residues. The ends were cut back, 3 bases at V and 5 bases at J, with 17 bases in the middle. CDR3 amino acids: CASSETVTGGTEAFF. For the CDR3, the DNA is TGTGCCAGCAGCGAGACAGTCACTGGCGGGACTGAAGCTTTCTTT.

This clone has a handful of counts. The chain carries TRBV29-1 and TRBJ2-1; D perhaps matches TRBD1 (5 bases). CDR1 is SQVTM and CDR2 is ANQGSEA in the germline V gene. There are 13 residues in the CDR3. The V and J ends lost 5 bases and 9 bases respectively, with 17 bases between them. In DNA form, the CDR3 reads TGCAGCGTTACGGAGCTACGTAGGGGTGAGCAGTTCTTC. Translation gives CSVTELRRGEQFF.